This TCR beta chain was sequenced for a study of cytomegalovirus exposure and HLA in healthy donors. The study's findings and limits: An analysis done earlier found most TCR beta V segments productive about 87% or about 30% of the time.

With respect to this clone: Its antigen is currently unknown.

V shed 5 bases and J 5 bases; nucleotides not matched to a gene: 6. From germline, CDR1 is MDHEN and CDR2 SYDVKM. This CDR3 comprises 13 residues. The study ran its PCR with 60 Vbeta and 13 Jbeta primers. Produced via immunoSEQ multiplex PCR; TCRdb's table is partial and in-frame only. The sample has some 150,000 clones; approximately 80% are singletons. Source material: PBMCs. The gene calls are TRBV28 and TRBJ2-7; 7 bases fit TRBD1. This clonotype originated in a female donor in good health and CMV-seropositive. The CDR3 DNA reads TGTGCCAGCAGTCAACAGGGGACGGACGAGCAGTACTTC. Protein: CASSQQGTDEQYF.